This T cell receptor (beta chain) comes out of a study of regulatory T cells in long-lasting Graves disease. Overall study results and limits: A greater number of public clonotypes (about 3,000) was shared by persistent patients than by new patients (over 900).

Arm-PCR of CDR3 regions and iRepertoire HTBI primers were used to build TCR beta libraries. Under the authors' procedure: 60 to 65 TRBV and about 14 TRBJ segments were identified across samples. TCRdb re-called the multiplex PCR reads through MiXCR, storing one row per CDR3 protein. TCRdb's processing, not the authors' own work, is the source of the V and J calls. The table shows 400,000 to 550,000 distinct CDR3 sequences, with about 15% occurring only once. Described time point: newly diagnosed GD, antithyroid drugs for less than 3 months. Following extraction of RNA from PBMCs, that RNA was used to make the TCR library. This clonotype was observed at least ten times. Its antigen is still unknown. These same data were also listed under a study on T cells in Graves' hyperthyroidism and ophthalmopathy. According to that study: The authors deemed Graves' hyperthyroidism stable absent ophthalmopathy progression within 18 months.

The receptor comes from a woman aged 25 to 39 with Graves disease. The source was peripheral blood mononuclear cells (PBMCs), collected at new diagnosis, from a patient treated with antithyroid drugs.

CDR3 DNA sequence: TGTGCCATCAGTGGACTAGCGGGAGCATACGAGCAGTACTTC. It is translated as CAISGLAGAYEQYF. This chain uses TRBV10-3 with TRBJ2-7, with 12 nucleotides matching TRBD2. V dropped 4 bases and J dropped 4; count of bases not matched to a gene: 2. This CDR3 is built from 14 residues. Germline values: CDR1 ENHRY, CDR2 SYGVKD.